This T cell receptor (beta chain) is drawn from a study of T cell responses to AZD1222 COVID-19 vaccine. General study points: All repertoire sampling was performed exclusively after the peak T cell response.

Germline V CDR1 and CDR2: SNHLY, FYNNEI. The CDR3 totals 15 residues. Losses at the gene ends were 3 bases for V and 0 bases for J; bases not matched to a gene: 1. The assay was immunoSEQ multiplex PCR, and TCRdb's table has in-frame clones only and misses some. The sample carries about 150,000 clones, more than 75% recorded once. Regarding this clone: Its target is not known.

The origin of this receptor is an adult who received the AZD1222 COVID-19 vaccine. The specimen was peripheral blood, collected 28 days after the second AZD1222 dose. J is TRBJ1-4 and V is TRBV2; 7 bases are shared with TRBD1. DNA for the CDR3: TGTGCCAGCAGTGAGGGACAGACAACTAATGAAAAACTGTTTTTT. Translated: CASSEGQTTNEKLFF.